Below, 18 T cell receptor beta chains from the same sample are listed, as sequenced in a study of response to subunit inactivated influenza vaccine. TCRdb reprocessed the RT-PCR reads via MiXCR and lists one record per CDR3 protein. The data hold roughly 570,000 distinct CDR3 sequences, with approximately 14% observed a single time. The starting material was PBMCs from blood, obtained 11 to 12 days after vaccination. Receptor source: a man aged 45-65 years who received an inactivated influenza vaccine.

The sample holds a few counts of this clonotype. The chain links TRBV7-2 to TRBJ2-7; possible D gene TRBD2, 5 bases. Germline values: CDR1 SGHTA, CDR2 FQGNSA. The CDR3 length is 14 residues. Trimming shortened V by 2 bases and J by 0 bases, and 8 bases separated the two germline ends. The CDR3 bases are TGTGCCAGCAGCTTACACGGAGGCTCCTACGAGCAGTACTTC. Protein product: CASSLHGGSYEQYF.

The rearrangement uses TRBV18 and TRBJ1-3; a weak D match, TRBD1 (5 bases). The V end was cut by 0 bases, the J end by 4 bases, with 10 bases between. Germline V gives CDR1 KGHSH, CDR2 LQKENI. CDR3 length equals 15 residues. CDR3 in amino acids: CASSPPRGSGNTIYF. Here the CDR3 DNA reads TGTGCCAGCTCACCACCCCGGGGGTCCGGAAACACCATATATTTT.

This clonotype was seen a few times. The rearrangement links TRBV7-8 to TRBJ1-2; 8 bases map to TRBD1. CDR1 and CDR2 (germline): SGHVS, FQNEAQ. V lost 5 bases to trimming and J lost 4 bases; unmatched junction nucleotides: 9. This CDR3 spans 15 amino acids. DNA of the CDR3: TGTGCCAGCAGCGCGTCCCGGGACAGGCTCTATGGCTACACCTTC. Protein sequence: CASSASRDRLYGYTF.

This clonotype was detected only a few times. This rearrangement joins TRBV6-1 to TRBJ2-5; D gene uncertain. Looked up from germline, CDR1 is MNHNS and CDR2 is SASEGT. The CDR3 runs to 16 residues. V was trimmed by 6 bases and J by 0 bases, leaving 17 bases between them. The CDR3 DNA reads as TGTGCCAGCAGAAGCCCCCACGACATAAACCAAGAGACCCAGTACTTC. Translating it yields CASRSPHDINQETQYF.

CDR3 in amino acids: CATTGQGDSTDTQYF. CDR3 nucleotides: TGTGCCACCACGGGACAGGGGGACAGCACAGATACGCAGTATTTT. This chain links TRBV25-1 with TRBJ2-3, with 11 nucleotides matching TRBD1. V lost 10 bases and J lost 0; bases outside the gene matches: 6. Germline V CDR1 and CDR2: MGHDK, SYGVNS. The CDR3 is 15 amino acids.

This clonotype was found a few times. This rearrangement joins TRBV10-3 to TRBJ2-7; D is possibly TRBD1 (6 bases). The CDR3 runs to 12 residues. V was cut by 11 bases and J by 2 bases, with 13 bases left in between. CDR1 and CDR2 from the germline V gene are ENHRY and SYGVKD. In nucleotides, the CDR3 is TGTGCCGCTTCAGGGGTGACCTACGAGCAGTACTTC. Amino acids: CAASGVTYEQYF.

V is TRBV20-1 and J is TRBJ2-7; D gene ambiguous. CDR3 size: 13 residues. The germline gives CDR1 DFQATT, CDR2 SNEGSKA (reference sequence). V shed 3 bases and J shed 6 bases, with 15 bases lying between them. CDR3 in DNA: TGCAGTGCTAGGATGGAGTCCTTACTCGAGCAGTACTTC. Protein: CSARMESLLEQYF.

At least ten counts were recorded for this clonotype. The V call is TRBV12-3 or TRBV12-4, the J call TRBJ1-2; unclear D gene. Trimming removed 1 base from V and 8 bases from J, with 11 bases in between. The CDR3 is 13 residues long. The CDR3 DNA reads TGTGCCAGCAGTTTAGGGGAAAGGTACGGCTACACCTTC. Amino acids: CASSLGERYGYTF.

The rearrangement joins TRBV5-1 to TRBJ2-7, with 15 nucleotides matching TRBD2. Trimming removed 0 bases from V and 12 bases from J; junction bases left unmatched: 4. Germline-derived CDR1 and CDR2 are SGHRS and YFSETQ. The CDR3 runs 14 residues. CDR3 nucleotide sequence: TGCGCCAGCAGCTTGGAGGGACTAGCGGGGGGATTGTACTTC. The encoded protein is CASSLEGLAGGLYF.

This clonotype was counted only a few times. The V gene is TRBV20-1, the J gene TRBJ2-2; D possibly corresponds to TRBD1 (6 bases). The CDR3 spans 14 residues. The germline V gene encodes CDR1 DFQATT and CDR2 SNEGSKA (reference sequence). V lost 6 bases and J 3 bases, leaving 14 bases between the germline ends. CDR3 sequence: CSAGRDIYTGELFF. The CDR3 DNA follows: TGCAGTGCGGGCCGGGACATCTACACCGGGGAGCTGTTTTTT.

This rearrangement joins TRBV7-3 to TRBJ2-1; the D gene is possibly TRBD2 (6 bases). This CDR3 comprises 13 residues. V dropped 4 bases and J dropped 8 bases, with 12 bases sitting between them. The V gene's germline CDR1 is SGHTA and CDR2 FQGTGA. CDR3 nucleotide sequence: TGTGCCAGCAGCTCACCTAGCGTGGATGAGCAGTTCTTC. Amino acid sequence: CASSSPSVDEQFF.

The chain links TRBV11-2 to TRBJ2-3; 12 nucleotides align to TRBD2. The junction had 16 bases not matched to a gene; V was cut back by 1 base and J by 5 bases. The CDR3 sequence is 20 residues long. Germline CDR1 and CDR2: SGHAT and FQNNGV. The CDR3 here is CASSLVGLAGNLQAVDTQYF. For the CDR3, the DNA is TGTGCCAGCAGCTTAGTTGGACTAGCGGGGAACCTACAGGCGGTAGATACGCAGTATTTT.

This rearrangement joins TRBV28 to TRBJ2-5; 10 nucleotides match TRBD1. CDR1 and CDR2 from the germline V gene are MDHEN and SYDVKM. V shed 7 bases, J shed 5 bases, and the junction held 13 bases outside the gene matches. This CDR3 contains 16 residues. The CDR3 loop is CASKLRTGGNGETQYF. The CDR3 nucleotides are TGTGCCAGCAAACTAAGGACAGGGGGGAATGGGGAGACCCAGTACTTC.

The table lists this clonotype with a few counts. The V call is TRBV7-6, the J call TRBJ2-7, with TRBD1 as a possible D gene (6 bases). Germline V lookup: CDR1 SGHVS, CDR2 FNYEAQ. V gave up 1 base and J gave up 6 bases, with 13 bases separating them. CDR3 size: 14 residues. The CDR3 DNA sequence: TGTGCCAGCAGCTTAGGTCAGGGGTTTTTCGAGCAGTACTTC. This codes for CASSLGQGFFEQYF.

This chain connects TRBV3-1 to TRBJ2-7; 13 nucleotides align to TRBD2. This CDR3 spans 16 amino acids. Germline loops: CDR1 LGHDT, CDR2 YNNKEL (reference sequence). After removal of 4 bases from V and 0 bases from J, the junction contained 3 bases not matched to a gene. The DNA for the CDR3 is TGTGCCAGCAGCCCACTAGCGGGGGGGATCTCCTACGAGCAGTACTTC. Amino acids: CASSPLAGGISYEQYF.

The chain employs TRBV20-1 and TRBJ1-1; 7 positions agree with TRBD1. Germline V CDR1 and CDR2: DFQATT, SNEGSKA (reference sequence). V lost 3 bases, J lost 3 bases, and 10 bases stayed unmatched. There are 15 residues in the CDR3. The CDR3 DNA reads as TGCAGTGCTAGGGGGTACACAGGGGAACACACTGAAGCTTTCTTT. This gives the protein CSARGYTGEHTEAFF.

This clonotype was observed many times. This chain uses TRBV7-6 with TRBJ2-7; TRBD2 matches at 7 bases. Germline-derived CDR1 and CDR2 are SGHVS and FNYEAQ. V lost 0 bases, J lost 3 bases, and 2 bases stayed unmatched. The CDR3 contains 14 residues. The CDR3 DNA is TGTGCCAGCAGCTTAGCAGGGGACTACTACGAGCAGTACTTC. Translated, it gives CASSLAGDYYEQYF.

This clonotype showed up just a few times. V is TRBV5-5 and J is TRBJ2-7; TRBD2 agrees at 7 bases. The junction had 5 bases not matched to a gene; V was cut back by 2 bases and J by 3 bases. This CDR3 has 14 amino acids. Looked up from germline, CDR1 is SGHKS and CDR2 is YYEKEE (reference sequence). CDR3 DNA sequence: TGTGCCAGCAGCTTCCTTGCTAGCGGCTACGAGCAGTACTTC. Protein: CASSFLASGYEQYF.